This T cell receptor (beta chain) was retrieved from a study of blood T cell repertoires in COVID-19. For the study at large: Acute-phase and convalescent COVID-19 samples originated in the United States, Italy and Spain. Sources were T cells, B-cell-depleted T cells, or PBMCs; the material itself was cDNA or gDNA.

Methods used by the authors: Amplification of reference gene primers was used by the study to estimate nucleated cell counts. Sequenced by immunoSEQ multiplex PCR; TCRdb stores in-frame clones only, minus some. V and J calls and clone size come straight from that table; D and trimming were deduced from the DNA. The repertoire holds some 80,000 clones, under 90% seen once, with about 2.7% in the top ten. Sequencing input: peripheral blood. This TCR was recovered from a human donor in a cohort sampled during active COVID-19.

CDR3: CASSLEFSGNEQFF. CDR3 bases: TGTGCCAGCAGCTTGGAGTTCTCAGGAAATGAGCAGTTCTTC. This chain links TRBV5-4 with TRBJ2-1; D is undetermined. The CDR3 sequence is 14 residues long. Germline CDR1 SGHNT, CDR2 YYREEE (reference sequence). Trimming stripped 0 bases from V and 7 bases from J, with 11 bases between.